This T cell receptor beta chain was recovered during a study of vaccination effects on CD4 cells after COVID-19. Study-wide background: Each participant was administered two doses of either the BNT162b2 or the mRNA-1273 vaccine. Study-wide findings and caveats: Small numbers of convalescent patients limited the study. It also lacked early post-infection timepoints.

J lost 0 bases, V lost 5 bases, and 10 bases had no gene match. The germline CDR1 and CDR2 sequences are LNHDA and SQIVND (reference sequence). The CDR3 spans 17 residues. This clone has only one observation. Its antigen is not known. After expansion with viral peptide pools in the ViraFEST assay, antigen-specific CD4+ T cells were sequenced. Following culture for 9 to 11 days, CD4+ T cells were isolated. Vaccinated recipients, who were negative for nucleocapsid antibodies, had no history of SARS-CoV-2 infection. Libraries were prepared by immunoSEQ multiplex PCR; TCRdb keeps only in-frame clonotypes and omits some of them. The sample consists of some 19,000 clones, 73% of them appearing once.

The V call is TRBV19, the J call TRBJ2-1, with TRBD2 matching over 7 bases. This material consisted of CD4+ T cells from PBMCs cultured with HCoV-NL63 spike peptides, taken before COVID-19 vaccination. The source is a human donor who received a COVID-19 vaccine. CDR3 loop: CASSRLALGSSYNEQFF. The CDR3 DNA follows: TGTGCCAGTAGTCGACTAGCTCTCGGGAGCTCCTACAATGAGCAGTTCTTC.